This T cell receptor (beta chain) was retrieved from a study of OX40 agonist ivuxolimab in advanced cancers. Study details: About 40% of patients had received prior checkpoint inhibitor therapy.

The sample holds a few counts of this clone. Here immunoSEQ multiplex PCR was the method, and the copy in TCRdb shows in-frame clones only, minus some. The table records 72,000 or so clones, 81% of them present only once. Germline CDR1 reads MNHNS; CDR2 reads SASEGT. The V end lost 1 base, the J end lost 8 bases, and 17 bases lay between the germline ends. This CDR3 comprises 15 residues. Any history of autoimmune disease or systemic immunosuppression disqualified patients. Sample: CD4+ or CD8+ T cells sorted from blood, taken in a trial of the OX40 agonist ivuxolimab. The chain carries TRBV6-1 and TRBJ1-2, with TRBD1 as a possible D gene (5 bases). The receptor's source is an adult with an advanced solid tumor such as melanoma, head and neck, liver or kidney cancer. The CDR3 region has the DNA TGTGCCAGCAGTGAAGAGGGACGGAGGGGTCGGGGCTACACCTTC. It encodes CASSEEGRRGRGYTF.